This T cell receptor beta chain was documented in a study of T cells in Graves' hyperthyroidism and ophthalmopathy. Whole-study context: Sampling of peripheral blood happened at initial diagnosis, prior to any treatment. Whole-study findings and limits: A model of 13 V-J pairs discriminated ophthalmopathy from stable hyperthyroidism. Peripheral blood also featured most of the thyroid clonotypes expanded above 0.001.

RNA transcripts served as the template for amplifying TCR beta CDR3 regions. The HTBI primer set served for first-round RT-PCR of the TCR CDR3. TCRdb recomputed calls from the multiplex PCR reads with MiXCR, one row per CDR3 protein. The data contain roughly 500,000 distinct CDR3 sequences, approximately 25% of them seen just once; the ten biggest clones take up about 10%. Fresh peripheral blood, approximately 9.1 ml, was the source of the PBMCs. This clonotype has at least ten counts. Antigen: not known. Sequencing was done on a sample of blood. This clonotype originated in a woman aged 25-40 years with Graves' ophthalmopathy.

CDR3 region: CASSLDAGQAVYGYTF. CDR3 in DNA: TGTGCCAGCAGCTTAGATGCGGGGCAGGCCGTCTATGGCTACACCTTC. The chain couples TRBV11-2 to TRBJ1-2, with D possibly being TRBD1 (5 bases). The CDR3 extends over 16 amino acids. Trimming stripped 0 bases from V and 4 bases from J, with 15 bases between. CDR1 is SGHAT, CDR2 FQNNGV, per germline.